This T cell receptor (beta chain) derives from a study of blood T cell repertoires in COVID-19. About the study: Sources were T cells, B-cell-depleted T cells, or PBMCs; the material itself was cDNA or gDNA.

Germline V gives CDR1 SQVTM, CDR2 ANQGSEA. V shed 4 bases, J shed 10 bases, and the junction held 5 bases outside the gene matches. CDR3 length equals 12 residues. Clones were read by immunoSEQ multiplex PCR, and TCRdb kept only the in-frame ones, dropping some. The sample has nearly 200,000 clones, around four fifths seen once; the top ten hold 15% to 20%. Sample: peripheral blood. This receptor was identified in a human donor in a cohort sampled during active COVID-19. The chain employs TRBV29-1 and TRBJ2-1, with 9 positions matching TRBD2. The CDR3 sequence is CSVGRGRAEQFF. CDR3 coding DNA: TGCAGCGTTGGCCGCGGGAGGGCCGAGCAGTTCTTC.